A selection of T cell receptor beta chains follows, all from one sample in a study of blood T cell repertoires in COVID-19. TCRdb's copy holds only in-frame clones and misses some; the assay was immunoSEQ multiplex PCR. Among around 300,000 clones listed, around four fifths were seen once. What was sequenced was peripheral blood. The receptor source for this set is a man aged 30 to 39 with active or convalescent COVID-19. The conserved cysteine and the conserved F or W are not part of the CDR3 here.

cdr3_aa: ASREVYRFSDSYEQY
j_call: TRBJ2-7
v_call: TRBV2

cdr3_aa: ASSMWRGPPFNQPQH
j_call: TRBJ1-5
v_call: TRBV19

cdr3_aa: ASSPTPGQRGDSPLH
j_call: TRBJ1-6
v_call: TRBV7-2

cdr3_aa: ASSPLGRLGEQY
j_call: TRBJ2-7
v_call: TRBV4-1

cdr3_aa: ASSYAGQTNEKLF
j_call: TRBJ1-4
v_call: TRBV6-6

cdr3_aa: ASTAISGSGEQF
j_call: TRBJ2-1
v_call: TRBV2

cdr3_aa: ASSSGDRGSRPYEQY
j_call: TRBJ2-7
v_call: TRBV13

cdr3_aa: ASSPGQTKINNEQF
j_call: TRBJ2-1
v_call: TRBV5-1

cdr3_aa: ASSLTGSGVTGELF
j_call: TRBJ2-2
v_call: TRBV7-3

cdr3_aa: ASRPTGLLGETQY
j_call: TRBJ2-5
v_call: TRBV27

cdr3_aa: ASSFLGGSTYNEQF
j_call: TRBJ2-1
v_call: TRBV27

cdr3_aa: AWSPGGGYGYT
j_call: TRBJ1-2
v_call: TRBV30

cdr3_aa: ASSYPTGAGAGEKLF
j_call: TRBJ1-4
v_call: TRBV6-2/TRBV6-3

cdr3_aa: ASRPAGTSGGKNIQY
j_call: TRBJ2-4
v_call: TRBV27

cdr3_aa: ASSFGLGTEAF
j_call: TRBJ1-1
v_call: TRBV12-3/TRBV12-4

cdr3_aa: ASSDTGKTYEQY
j_call: TRBJ2-7
v_call: TRBV5-1

cdr3_aa: ASSSTSGRDNYEQY
j_call: TRBJ2-7
v_call: TRBV6-5

cdr3_aa: ASSELAGGRGEQF
j_call: TRBJ2-1
v_call: TRBV2

cdr3_aa: ASSQDGTGHGKPQH
j_call: TRBJ1-5
v_call: TRBV4-1

cdr3_aa: ATSRGADYNEQF
j_call: TRBJ2-1
v_call: TRBV24-1

cdr3_aa: ASSASPVVGQPQH
j_call: TRBJ1-5
v_call: TRBV9

cdr3_aa: ASSYSRRVNYGYT
j_call: TRBJ1-2
v_call: TRBV6-6

cdr3_aa: AISETALGLAGLADTQY
j_call: TRBJ2-3
v_call: TRBV10-3

cdr3_aa: ASSQRTGNLENSPLH
j_call: TRBJ1-6
v_call: TRBV4-3

cdr3_aa: ASSPPDSLYEQY
j_call: TRBJ2-7
v_call: TRBV18

cdr3_aa: ASSPPLGQIGNEQF
j_call: TRBJ2-1
v_call: TRBV9

cdr3_aa: ASSRERGAGTQY
j_call: TRBJ2-3
v_call: TRBV18

cdr3_aa: ASSQGGRASGANVLT
j_call: TRBJ2-6
v_call: TRBV4-1

cdr3_aa: ASSVKGGRNEKLF
j_call: TRBJ1-4
v_call: TRBV2